These 29 T cell receptor beta chains came from one sample sequenced in a study of shared clonotypes between healthy human individuals. Produced via immunoSEQ multiplex PCR; TCRdb's table is partial and in-frame only. The top ten clones hold over 0.12% of a sample with more than 2,000,000 clones, more than 90% of them seen once. Material for sequencing was naive CD4+ T cells sorted from blood. Subset defined: CD45RA+ positively selected. These TCRs come from a man younger than 35 in good health.

V is TRBV11-2 and J is TRBJ1-4; possibly TRBD1 for D (5 bases). V lost 2 bases, J lost 1 base, and 11 bases lay in between. Germline CDR1 reads SGHAT; CDR2 reads FQNNGV. This CDR3 comprises 16 residues. The CDR3 reads CASSLWGTETNEKLFF. The CDR3 DNA reads as TGTGCCAGCAGCTTATGGGGGACTGAAACTAATGAAAAACTGTTTTTT.

The rearrangement uses TRBV6-5 and TRBJ1-1; 7 bases map to TRBD1. Germline CDR1 MNHEY, CDR2 SVGAGI. V gave up 6 bases and J gave up 9 bases; unmatched junction bases: 13. The CDR3 loop spans 14 amino acids. The CDR3 region has the DNA TGTGCCAGCAGCCAGGGAGACAGGGTCCAGCAAGCTTTCTTT. Its translation: CASSQGDRVQQAFF.

This clone was detected only a few times. Other DNA sequences of this sample code for an identical CDR3. J is TRBJ2-3 and V is TRBV9, with 10 bases fitting TRBD2. Germline V CDR1 and CDR2: SGDLS, YYNGEE. The CDR3 loop spans 16 amino acids. J lost 1 base, V lost 0 bases, and 2 bases had no gene match. The CDR3 is CASSVGGTSGTDTQYF. The DNA of the CDR3 is TGTGCCAGCAGCGTAGGGGGGACTAGCGGCACAGATACGCAGTATTTT.

This clone was detected only once. The chain couples TRBV5-1 to TRBJ2-3, with 8 bases fitting TRBD2. Per germline, CDR1 SGHRS and CDR2 YFSETQ. The CDR3 consists of 17 residues. The V segment lost 1 base and the J segment 0 bases; nucleotides outside the gene matches: 7. The CDR3 DNA sequence: TGCGCCAGCAGCTTGAGGACTAGCCTTACTAGCACAGATACGCAGTATTTT. Translated: CASSLRTSLTSTDTQYF. Drawing the rest from reference TRBV5-1 and TRBJ2-3, the complete variable domain is KAGVTQTPRYLIKTRGQQVTLSCSPISGHRSVSWYQQTPGQGLQFLFEYFSETQRNKGNFPGRFSGRQFSNSRSEMNVSTLELGDSALYLCASSLRTSLTSTDTQYFGPGTRLTVL.

This clone was recorded only once. The CDR3 spells CADRGTQEGTGELFF. The CDR3 bases are TGTGCCGATAGAGGGACCCAGGAGGGCACCGGGGAGCTGTTTTTT. J is TRBJ2-2 and V is TRBV7-9; a weak D match, TRBD2 (6 bases). CDR1 and CDR2 (germline): SEHNR, FQNEAQ (reference sequence). There are 15 residues in the CDR3. V was shortened by 11 bases and J by 4 bases, with 20 bases between the two germline ends.

As regards this clone: Other DNA variants within this sample encode the same CDR3. Here the CDR3 DNA reads TGTGCCAGTAGTTTAACAGGGGGCACCGGGGAGCTGTTTTTT. Its translation: CASSLTGGTGELFF. The chain is built from TRBV19 and TRBJ2-2, with 8 nucleotides matching TRBD1. Germline loops: CDR1 LNHDA, CDR2 SQIVND (reference sequence). The CDR3 sequence is 14 residues long. V lost 5 bases, J lost 4 bases, and 3 bases stayed unmatched.

Note on this clone: Other nucleotide sequences from this sample produce the same CDR3. V gene TRBV7-2 combines with J gene TRBJ2-3; 10 positions agree with TRBD2. CDR1 SGHTA and CDR2 FQGNSA come from the germline V gene. J was trimmed by 6 bases and V by 1 base; bases with no gene match: 1. The CDR3 extends over 14 amino acids. CDR3 in DNA: TGTGCCAGCAGCTTAGGGACTAGCGGTGATACGCAGTATTTT. This gives the protein CASSLGTSGDTQYF. Full variable domain (rest looked up from reference TRBV7-2 and TRBJ2-3): GAGVSQSPSNKVTEKGKDVELRCDPISGHTALYWYRQSLGQGLEFLIYFQGNSAPDKSGLPSDRFSAERTGGSVSTLTIQRTQQEDSAVYLCASSLGTSGDTQYFGPGTRLTVL.

The chain is built from TRBV25-1 and TRBJ2-7; either TRBD1 or TRBD2 may supply D (6 bases each). Germline CDR1 reads MGHDK; CDR2 reads SYGVNS. V was pared by 3 bases and J by 10 bases, with 16 bases between. The CDR3 length is 13 residues. This chain's CDR3 is CASSDSNFGGQYF. The CDR3 DNA reads TGTGCCAGCAGTGACTCGAACTTCGGGGGCCAGTACTTC.

The genes are TRBV18 and TRBJ2-3, with TRBD2 matching over 7 bases. The CDR3 sequence is 15 residues long. The V gene's germline CDR1 is KGHSH and CDR2 LQKENI. V shed 3 bases and J 2 bases; nucleotides not matched to a gene: 5. The CDR3 is CASSPSAGFTDTQYF. The CDR3 region has the DNA TGTGCCAGCTCACCCTCAGCGGGGTTCACAGATACGCAGTATTTT. Together with reference TRBV18 and TRBJ2-3, the CDR3 gives the full variable domain: NAGVMQNPRHLVRRRGQEARLRCSPMKGHSHVYWYRQLPEEGLKFMVYLQKENIIDESGMPKERFSAEFPKEGPSILRIQQVVRGDSAAYFCASSPSAGFTDTQYFGPGTRLTVL.

The rearrangement joins TRBV5-6 to TRBJ2-1, with TRBD2 as a possible D gene (6 bases). The CDR3 runs to 15 residues. Germline-derived CDR1 and CDR2 are SGHDT and YYEEEE. V dropped 0 bases and J dropped 7 bases, with 14 bases sitting between them. CDR3 amino acids: CASSLEKEGGNEQFF. As DNA, the CDR3 is TGTGCCAGCAGCTTGGAGAAGGAGGGCGGGAATGAGCAGTTCTTC.

This sequence joins TRBV11-2 and TRBJ1-3, with 7 bases identical to TRBD1. This CDR3 is 16 amino acids long. CDR1 SGHAT and CDR2 FQNNGV come from the germline V gene. V was clipped by 5 bases and J by 2 bases; unmatched bases: 9. CDR3 loop: CASSPSITGAGNTIYF. The CDR3 DNA follows: TGTGCCAGCAGCCCAAGCATCACAGGGGCTGGAAACACCATATATTTT.

V and J are TRBV9 and TRBJ2-7; no clear D gene. The germline V gene encodes CDR1 SGDLS and CDR2 YYNGEE. This CDR3 has 13 amino acids. V was trimmed by 4 bases and J by 4 bases, leaving 12 bases between them. The CDR3 spells CASSPSTLYEQYF. The CDR3 coding sequence is TGTGCCAGCAGCCCTTCGACCCTGTACGAGCAGTACTTC.

The V gene is TRBV19, the J gene TRBJ2-7; the match to TRBD2 covers 9 bases. Germline V gene data show CDR1 as LNHDA and CDR2 as SQIVND (reference sequence). V was clipped by 6 bases and J by 4 bases; unmatched bases: 16. The CDR3 has 17 residues. CDR3 sequence reads: CASSLTSGLRFGYEQYF. For the CDR3, the DNA is TGTGCCAGTAGCTTGACTAGCGGACTCCGGTTCGGGTACGAGCAGTACTTC. The entire variable domain, with the rest obtained from reference TRBV19 and TRBJ2-7, is as follows: DGGITQSPKYLFRKEGQNVTLSCEQNLNHDAMYWYRQDPGQGLRLIYYSQIVNDFQKGDIAEGYSVSREKKESFPLTVTSAQKNPTAFYLCASSLTSGLRFGYEQYFGPGTRLTVT.

The J gene is TRBJ2-7, the V gene TRBV10-3; no clear D. CDR1 ENHRY and CDR2 SYGVKD come from the germline V gene. CDR3 length: 13 amino acids. Trimming removed 3 bases from V and 2 bases from J, with 8 bases in between. CDR3 protein: CAISDHQTYEQYF. The CDR3 DNA reads TGTGCCATCAGTGACCACCAAACCTACGAGCAGTACTTC.

The V and J genes are TRBV10-3 and TRBJ2-3; 10 positions match TRBD1. The CDR3 spans 15 residues. The trim removed 6 bases at V and 4 bases at J, leaving 7 bases unmatched. Germline values: CDR1 ENHRY, CDR2 SYGVKD. Here the CDR3 reads CAISLTGGAADTQYF. The CDR3 DNA follows: TGTGCCATCAGCCTGACAGGGGGCGCCGCAGATACGCAGTATTTT.

This rearrangement joins TRBV7-9 to TRBJ2-5; D is unresolved. Trimming took off 7 bases at V and 4 bases at J, with 7 bases between the two ends. CDR1 and CDR2 from the germline V gene are SEHNR and FQNEAQ (reference sequence). The CDR3 runs 11 residues. This CDR3 is CASNSGETQYF. CDR3 sequence (DNA): TGTGCCAGCAACTCCGGAGAGACCCAGTACTTC.

J is TRBJ1-1 and V is TRBV9; D gene uncertain. Germline V gives CDR1 SGDLS, CDR2 YYNGEE. Deletions cut 3 bases from V and 1 base from J, with 10 bases between. CDR3 length: 14 amino acids. CDR3 sequence (DNA): TGTGCCAGCAGCGCCCGATGGGCGAACACTGAAGCTTTCTTT. This translates into CASSARWANTEAFF.

This chain joins TRBV5-1 and TRBJ2-7; D is tentatively TRBD1 or TRBD2 (5 bases each). The CDR3 consists of 16 residues. Deletions cut 4 bases from V and 2 bases from J, with 19 bases between. From germline, CDR1 is SGHRS and CDR2 YFSETQ. The CDR3 DNA sequence: TGCGCCAGCAGCCCGGCCCCCATAGGGACCACCTACGAGCAGTACTTC. This gives the protein CASSPAPIGTTYEQYF.

The CDR3 spells CASSLWTVLYSNQPQHF. The CDR3 region has the DNA TGTGCCAGCAGCCTTTGGACCGTGCTCTATAGCAATCAGCCCCAGCATTTT. The chain joins TRBV7-6 to TRBJ1-5; D remains ambiguous. Germline V gene data show CDR1 as SGHVS and CDR2 as FNYEAQ. V lost 5 bases and J lost 0, with 17 bases in between. This CDR3 is built from 17 residues. The full variable domain, in which reference TRBV7-6 and TRBJ1-5 provide the parts outside the CDR3, is GAGVSQSPRYKVTKRGQDVALRCDPISGHVSLYWYRQALGQGPEFLTYFNYEAQQDKSGLPNDRFSAERPEGSISTLTIQRTEQRDSAMYRCASSLWTVLYSNQPQHFGDGTRLSIL.

This sequence joins TRBV12-5 and TRBJ1-5; 8 bases agree with TRBD1. CDR1 and CDR2 from the germline V gene are LGHNT and FRNRAP. Unmatched junction bases numbered 5, after V lost 4 bases and J lost 0 bases. This CDR3 is built from 16 residues. CDR3 sequence (DNA): TGTGCTAGTGGTTCGTGGACAGGGAGTAGCAATCAGCCCCAGCATTTT. Protein sequence: CASGSWTGSSNQPQHF.

The chain combines TRBV7-2 with TRBJ2-7; 13 bases align to TRBD2. Per germline, CDR1 SGHTA and CDR2 FQGNSA. The CDR3 is 13 residues long. V gave up 8 bases and J gave up 6 bases; unmatched junction bases: 4. This CDR3 reads CASSGLAGVEQYF. The DNA of the CDR3 is TGTGCCAGCTCAGGACTAGCGGGAGTCGAGCAGTACTTC.

The rearrangement uses TRBV2 and TRBJ2-1; 10 bases align to TRBD2. Germline V gene data show CDR1 as SNHLY and CDR2 as FYNNEI. This CDR3 has 15 amino acids. J gave up 8 bases and V 8 bases, and 12 bases lay outside the gene matches. Written as DNA, the CDR3 is TGTGCCAGCGGGGGGCGCACTAGCGGGAATGATGAGCAGTTCTTC. Protein: CASGGRTSGNDEQFF.

The chain carries TRBV6-5 and TRBJ2-7, with D perhaps matching TRBD1 (7 bases). Germline CDR1 MNHEY, CDR2 SVGAGI. V gave up 0 bases and J gave up 4 bases, with 13 bases separating them. CDR3 length: 15 residues. Here the CDR3 reads CASSYSGRGVYEQYF. CDR3 bases: TGTGCCAGCAGTTACTCTGGCAGGGGGGTGTACGAGCAGTACTTC.

As concerns this clone: Other DNA sequences within the sample encode an identical CDR3. The chain combines TRBV5-4 with TRBJ1-3, with D unresolved. Trimming took 0 bases from V and 0 from J, leaving 4 bases between them. CDR1 SGHNT and CDR2 YYREEE come from the germline V gene (reference sequence). The CDR3 covers 14 residues. Written as DNA, the CDR3 is TGTGCCAGCAGCTTGGCCGGCTCTGGAAACACCATATATTTT. Amino acids: CASSLAGSGNTIYF.

The chain links TRBV30 to TRBJ2-7; D unresolved. The CDR3 is 14 amino acids. Trimming pared 0 bases from V and 2 bases from J, leaving 11 bases between. Per germline, CDR1 GTSNPN and CDR2 SVGIG (reference sequence). CDR3 coding DNA: TGTGCCTGGAGTGTACTTCCTACCACCTACGAGCAGTACTTC. It yields the protein CAWSVLPTTYEQYF.

V is TRBV5-1 and J is TRBJ2-3; 7 bases are a match to TRBD1. There are 14 residues in the CDR3. The germline V gene encodes CDR1 SGHRS and CDR2 YFSETQ. V was clipped by 0 bases and J by 7 bases; unmatched bases: 5. The CDR3 loop reads CASSLGGGSYTQYF. DNA of the CDR3: TGCGCCAGCAGCTTGGGAGGGGGCTCGTATACGCAGTATTTT.

This clone was detected only once. The J gene is TRBJ2-7, the V gene TRBV10-3; D assignment may be TRBD1 or TRBD2 (5 bases each). The CDR3 is 12 amino acids. The V gene lost 5 bases and the J gene lost 4 bases, with 9 bases spanning the gap. Germline V CDR1 and CDR2: ENHRY, SYGVKD. This chain's CDR3 is CAISLGGYEQYF. The CDR3 coding sequence is TGTGCCATCAGTCTTGGGGGTTACGAGCAGTACTTC.

The chain couples TRBV5-1 to TRBJ2-3; unclear D gene. The germline V gene has CDR1 SGHRS and CDR2 YFSETQ. Trimming took off 1 base at V and 2 bases at J, with 5 bases between the two ends. The CDR3 consists of 13 residues. CDR3 loop: CASSLTFTDTQYF. CDR3 bases: TGCGCCAGCAGCTTGACCTTCACAGATACGCAGTATTTT.

J is TRBJ1-5 and V is TRBV7-8; D is unclear. The CDR3 extends over 14 amino acids. Germline assignment: CDR1 SGHVS and CDR2 FQNEAQ. Trimming stripped 4 bases from V and 2 bases from J, with 9 bases between. CDR3 coding DNA: TGTGCCAGCAGCTCTGTCTATGGCAATCAGCCCCAGCATTTT. This translates into CASSSVYGNQPQHF.